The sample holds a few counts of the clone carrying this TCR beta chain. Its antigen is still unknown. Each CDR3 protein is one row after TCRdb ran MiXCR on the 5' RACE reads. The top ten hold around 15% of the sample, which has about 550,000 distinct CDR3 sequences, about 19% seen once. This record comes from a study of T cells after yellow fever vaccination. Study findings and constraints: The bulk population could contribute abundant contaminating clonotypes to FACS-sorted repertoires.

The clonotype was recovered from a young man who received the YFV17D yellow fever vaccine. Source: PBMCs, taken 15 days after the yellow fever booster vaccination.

CDR3 region: CASSYRGREQYF. Written as DNA, the CDR3 is TGTGCCAGCAGTTACAGGGGCCGCGAGCAGTACTTC. This chain joins TRBV6-5 and TRBJ2-7, with a weak D call TRBD1 (5 bases). The germline gives CDR1 MNHEY, CDR2 SVGAGI. The CDR3 extends over 12 amino acids. Trimming pared 2 bases from V and 6 bases from J, leaving 8 bases between.